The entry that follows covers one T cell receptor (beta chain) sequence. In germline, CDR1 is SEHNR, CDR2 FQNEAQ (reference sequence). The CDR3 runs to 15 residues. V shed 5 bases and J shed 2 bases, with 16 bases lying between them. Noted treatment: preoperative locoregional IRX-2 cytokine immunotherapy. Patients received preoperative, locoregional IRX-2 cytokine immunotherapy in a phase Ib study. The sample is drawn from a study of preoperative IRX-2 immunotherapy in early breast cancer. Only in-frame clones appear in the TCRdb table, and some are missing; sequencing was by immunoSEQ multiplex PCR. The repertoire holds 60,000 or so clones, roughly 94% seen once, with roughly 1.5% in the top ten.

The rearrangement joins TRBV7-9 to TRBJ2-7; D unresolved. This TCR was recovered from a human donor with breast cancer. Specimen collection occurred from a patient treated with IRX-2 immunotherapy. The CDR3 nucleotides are TGTGCCAGCAGCCCACTATCTGCTGTTACCTACGAGCAGTACTTC. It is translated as CASSPLSAVTYEQYF.